This T cell receptor (beta chain) was sequenced for a study of T cell repertoires in cytomegalovirus infection. Background on the study: Peptides in the study included HLA-C-restricted and HLA-B-restricted CMV epitopes. Public TCR beta signatures provided an indication of both CMV infection and a matching HLA type. Study-wide results and caveats: CMV-specific TCR beta clonotypes restricted by HLA-C were the ones dominating the ex vivo response.

TCRdb passed the reads through MiXCR, listing each CDR3 protein once. Here the sample spans 700,000 to 950,000 distinct CDR3 sequences, around a third being singletons. This clonotype came up a few times. Its specificity is unknown. This CDR3 has 15 amino acids. Germline V lookup: CDR1 SGHVS, CDR2 FQNEAQ. The V end was cut by 5 bases, the J end by 2 bases, with 15 bases between. This specimen was cultured CD8+ T cells from PBMCs, taken from culture after CMV antigen stimulation. This rearrangement joins TRBV7-8 to TRBJ1-2, with D unresolved. This receptor was obtained from a human donor in good health (CMV status not recorded). Some clones in this sample may be carry-over from other donors' samples. The CDR3 protein is CASSLGGETNYGYTF. The DNA for the CDR3 is TGTGCCAGCAGCCTGGGCGGGGAAACAAACTATGGCTACACCTTC.